A selection of T cell receptor beta chains follows, all from one sample in a study of blood T cells in healthy people across ages. TCRdb used MiXCR to reprocess the 5' RACE reads, holding one entry per CDR3 protein. Of 630,000 or so distinct CDR3 sequences listed, about 30% are singletons. Sequences were obtained from blood. These receptors originate from a woman over 75 in good health. CDR3s include the opening cysteine and the closing phenylalanine or tryptophan. D genes are given only for firm matches. A row's size may be missing; if present it is once, few, many or a size class.

cdr3_aa: CASSSNGQGLEYF; cdr3_nt: TGTGCCAGCAGCTCCAATGGACAGGGCCTGGAGTACTTC; d_call: TRBD1; v_call: TRBV7-3; clone_size: NA; j_call: TRBJ2-5; cdr3_length: 13
cdr3_aa: CASRFSQTGGRNQPQHF; cdr3_nt: TGTGCCAGCAGGTTTTCGCAGACAGGGGGCCGTAATCAGCCCCAGCATTTT; d_call: TRBD1; v_call: TRBV6-2/TRBV6-3; clone_size: NA; j_call: TRBJ1-5; cdr3_length: 17
cdr3_aa: CASSAVTQGHEQYF; cdr3_nt: TGTGCCAGCAGCGCCGTCACACAGGGGCATGAGCAGTACTTC; d_call: TRBD1; v_call: TRBV14; clone_size: NA; j_call: TRBJ2-5; cdr3_length: 14
cdr3_aa: CASSQATTLNTEAFF; cdr3_nt: TGCGCCAGCAGCCAGGCAACAACCCTGAACACTGAAGCTTTCTTT; d_call: NA; v_call: TRBV4-1; clone_size: NA; j_call: TRBJ1-1; cdr3_length: 15
cdr3_aa: CASSLEGALNSPLHF; cdr3_nt: TGTGCCAGCAGCTTAGAGGGGGCCCTTAATTCACCCCTCCACTTT; d_call: TRBD1; v_call: TRBV7-2; clone_size: many; j_call: TRBJ1-6; cdr3_length: 15
cdr3_aa: CASSWGWGGETQYF; cdr3_nt: TGTGCCAGCAGCTGGGGCTGGGGAGGGGAGACCCAGTACTTC; d_call: TRBD2; v_call: TRBV5-6; clone_size: NA; j_call: TRBJ2-5; cdr3_length: 14
cdr3_aa: CASSFSRRRAQYF; cdr3_nt: TGTGCCAGCAGCTTCAGTAGAAGGAGGGCCCAGTACTTC; d_call: NA; v_call: TRBV5-6; clone_size: few; j_call: TRBJ2-5; cdr3_length: 13
cdr3_aa: CASSQQLNNEQFF; cdr3_nt: TGCGCCAGCAGCCAACAACTGAACAATGAGCAGTTCTTC; d_call: NA; v_call: TRBV4-3; clone_size: NA; j_call: TRBJ2-1; cdr3_length: 13
cdr3_aa: CSASLQSFTDGYTF; cdr3_nt: TGCAGTGCTAGTCTCCAGTCTTTTACTGATGGCTACACCTTC; d_call: NA; v_call: TRBV20-1; clone_size: many; j_call: TRBJ1-2; cdr3_length: 14
cdr3_aa: CASSRDRASQTSGNQPQHF; cdr3_nt: TGTGCCAGCTCACGGGACAGGGCGTCCCAAACGTCTGGCAATCAGCCCCAGCATTTT; d_call: TRBD1; v_call: TRBV18; clone_size: NA; j_call: TRBJ1-5; cdr3_length: 19
cdr3_aa: CASSYSTLSGFSSQPQHF; cdr3_nt: TGTGCCAGCAGTTACTCGACCCTGTCAGGGTTTTCGAGTCAGCCCCAGCATTTT; d_call: NA; v_call: TRBV6-2/TRBV6-3; clone_size: many; j_call: TRBJ1-5; cdr3_length: 18
cdr3_aa: CASSFLRSNQPQHF; cdr3_nt: TGTGCCAGCAGTTTTCTCCGGAGCAATCAGCCCCAGCATTTT; d_call: NA; v_call: TRBV28; clone_size: few; j_call: TRBJ1-5; cdr3_length: 14
cdr3_aa: CSARVEGEAKNIQYF; cdr3_nt: TGCAGTGCTAGAGTGGAGGGAGAGGCCAAAAACATTCAGTACTTC; d_call: NA; v_call: TRBV20-1; clone_size: once; j_call: TRBJ2-4; cdr3_length: 15
cdr3_aa: CASSPAPEAPQYF; cdr3_nt: TGTGCTAGCAGCCCCGCGCCCGAGGCGCCCCAGTACTTC; d_call: NA; v_call: TRBV7-7; clone_size: many; j_call: TRBJ2-5; cdr3_length: 13
cdr3_aa: CASSDTQGARWEKLFF; cdr3_nt: TGTGCCAGCAGCGACACTCAGGGGGCGCGATGGGAAAAACTGTTTTTT; d_call: TRBD1; v_call: TRBV7-9; clone_size: NA; j_call: TRBJ1-4; cdr3_length: 16
cdr3_aa: CASSLGAASSYNEQFF; cdr3_nt: TGCGCCAGCAGCTTGGGGGCCGCTAGCTCCTACAATGAGCAGTTCTTC; d_call: NA; v_call: TRBV5-1; clone_size: NA; j_call: TRBJ2-1; cdr3_length: 16
cdr3_aa: CASSERGTTDTQYF; cdr3_nt: TGTGCCAGCAGTGAAAGGGGGACCACAGATACGCAGTATTTT; d_call: NA; v_call: TRBV6-4; clone_size: NA; j_call: TRBJ2-3; cdr3_length: 14
cdr3_aa: CSASTMDEQYF; cdr3_nt: TGCAGTGCTAGCACTATGGACGAGCAGTACTTC; d_call: NA; v_call: TRBV20-1; clone_size: many; j_call: TRBJ2-7; cdr3_length: 11
cdr3_aa: CATSRGGTDYGYTF; cdr3_nt: TGTGCCACCAGCAGAGGCGGGACAGACTATGGCTACACCTTC; d_call: TRBD1; v_call: TRBV15; clone_size: many; j_call: TRBJ1-2; cdr3_length: 14